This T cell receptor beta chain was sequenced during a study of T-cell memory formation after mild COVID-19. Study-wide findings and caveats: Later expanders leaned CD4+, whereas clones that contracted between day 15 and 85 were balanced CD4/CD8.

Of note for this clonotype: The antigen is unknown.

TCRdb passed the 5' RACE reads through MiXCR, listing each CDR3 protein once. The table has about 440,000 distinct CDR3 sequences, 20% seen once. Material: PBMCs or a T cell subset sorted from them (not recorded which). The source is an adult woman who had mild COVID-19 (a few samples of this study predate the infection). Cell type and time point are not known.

Here the CDR3 reads CAWSVGRLAGGDQETQYF. The CDR3, as DNA: TGTGCCTGGAGTGTAGGTCGACTAGCGGGGGGAGACCAAGAGACCCAGTACTTC. The chain joins TRBV30 to TRBJ2-5; TRBD2 matches at 13 bases. V trimming: 0 bases; J trimming: 0 bases; junction bases outside the gene matches: 7. This CDR3 comprises 18 residues. CDR1 and CDR2 from the germline V gene are GTSNPN and SVGIG (reference sequence). The full variable domain, completed using reference TRBV30 and TRBJ2-5, is SQTIHQWPATLVQPVGSPLSLECTVEGTSNPNLYWYRQAAGRGLQLLFYSVGIGQISSEVPQNLSASRPQDRQFILSSKKLLLSDSGFYLCAWSVGRLAGGDQETQYFGPGTRLLVL.